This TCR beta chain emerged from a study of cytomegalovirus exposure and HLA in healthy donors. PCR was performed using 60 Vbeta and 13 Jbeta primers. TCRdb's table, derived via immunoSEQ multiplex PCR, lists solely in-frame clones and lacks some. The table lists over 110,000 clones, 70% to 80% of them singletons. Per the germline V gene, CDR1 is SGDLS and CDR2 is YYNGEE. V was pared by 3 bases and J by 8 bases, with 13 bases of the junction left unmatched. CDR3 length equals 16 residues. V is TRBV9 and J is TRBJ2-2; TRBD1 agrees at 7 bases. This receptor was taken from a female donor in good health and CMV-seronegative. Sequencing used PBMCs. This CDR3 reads CASSGRQGIVWGELFF. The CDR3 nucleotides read TGTGCCAGCAGCGGGCGACAGGGAATCGTTTGGGGGGAGCTGTTTTTT.